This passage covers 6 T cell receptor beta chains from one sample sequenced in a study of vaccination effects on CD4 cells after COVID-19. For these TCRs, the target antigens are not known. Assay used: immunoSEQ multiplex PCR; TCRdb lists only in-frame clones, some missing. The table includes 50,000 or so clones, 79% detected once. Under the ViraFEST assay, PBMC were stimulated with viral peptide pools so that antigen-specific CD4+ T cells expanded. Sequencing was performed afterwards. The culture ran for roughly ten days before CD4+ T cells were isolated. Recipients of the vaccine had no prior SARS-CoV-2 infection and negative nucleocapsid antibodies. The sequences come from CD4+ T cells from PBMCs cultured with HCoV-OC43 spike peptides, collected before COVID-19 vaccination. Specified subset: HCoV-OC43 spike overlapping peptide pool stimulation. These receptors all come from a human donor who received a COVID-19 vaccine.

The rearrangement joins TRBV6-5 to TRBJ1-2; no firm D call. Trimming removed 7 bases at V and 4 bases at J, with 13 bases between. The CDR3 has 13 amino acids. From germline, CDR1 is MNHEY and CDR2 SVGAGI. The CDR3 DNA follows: TGTGCCAGCACCCCCTCGGGTAGCTATGGCTACACCTTC. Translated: CASTPSGSYGYTF.

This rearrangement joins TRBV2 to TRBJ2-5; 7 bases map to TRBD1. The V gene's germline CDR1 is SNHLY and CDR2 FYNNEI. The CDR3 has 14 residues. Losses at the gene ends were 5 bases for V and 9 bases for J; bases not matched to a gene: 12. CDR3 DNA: TGTGCCAGCAGTTCGGGGACACAGGGGAGACCCCAGTACTTC. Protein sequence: CASSSGTQGRPQYF.

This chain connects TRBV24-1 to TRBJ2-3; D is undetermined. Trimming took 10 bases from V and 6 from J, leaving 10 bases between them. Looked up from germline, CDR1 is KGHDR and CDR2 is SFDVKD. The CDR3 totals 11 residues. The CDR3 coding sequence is TGTGCCACAAGGAGAGCGGATACGCAGTATTTT. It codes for CATRRADTQYF.

Written as DNA, the CDR3 is TGCGCCAGCAGCTTAAAGGGGGAGGGGATAGATACGCAGTATTTT. Its translation: CASSLKGEGIDTQYF. The J gene is TRBJ2-3, the V gene TRBV4-3, with TRBD2 as a possible D gene (7 bases). Germline-derived CDR1 and CDR2 are LGHNA and YSLEER. Trimming took off 5 bases at V and 5 bases at J, with 17 bases between the two ends. The CDR3 loop spans 15 amino acids.

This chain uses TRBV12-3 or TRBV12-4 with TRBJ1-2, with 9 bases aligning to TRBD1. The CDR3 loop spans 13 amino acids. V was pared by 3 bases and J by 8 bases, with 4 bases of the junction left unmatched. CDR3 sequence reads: CASSFGQGKGYTF. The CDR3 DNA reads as TGTGCCAGCAGTTTCGGACAGGGGAAGGGCTACACCTTC.

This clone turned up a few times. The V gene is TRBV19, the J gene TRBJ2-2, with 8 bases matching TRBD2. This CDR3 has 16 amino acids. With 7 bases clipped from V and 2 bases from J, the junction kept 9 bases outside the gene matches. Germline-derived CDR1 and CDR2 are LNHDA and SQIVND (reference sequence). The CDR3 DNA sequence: TGTGCCAGTAAAGGCCCGGGGGGGGGTAACACCGGGGAGCTGTTTTTT. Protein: CASKGPGGGNTGELFF.